This TCR beta chain comes out of a study of T cell responses to AZD1222 COVID-19 vaccine. Trimming shortened V by 6 bases and J by 9 bases, and 14 bases separated the two germline ends. CDR3 size: 12 residues. In germline, CDR1 is MGHDK, CDR2 SYGVNS. Clones were sequenced by immunoSEQ multiplex PCR, and TCRdb holds only the in-frame ones, with some missing. The sample holds 140,000 to 150,000 clones, 70% to 90% seen once. This clonotype was sampled from an adult in good health. The V and J genes are TRBV25-1 and TRBJ1-1, with a tentative D call TRBD1 (6 bases). The input for sequencing was peripheral blood, taken on day 0 of AZD1222 vaccination. The CDR3 nucleotides read TGTGCCAGCAGGGGGGTTGGGACAAAAGCTTTCTTT. This encodes CASRGVGTKAFF.